One and the same sample provided the 15 T cell receptor beta chains below, sequenced in a study of shared clonotypes between healthy human individuals. Only in-frame clones appear in the TCRdb table, and some are missing; sequencing was by immunoSEQ multiplex PCR. The table lists approximately 1,000,000 clones, 70% to 85% of them singletons, with 0.89% in the top ten. The sequenced sample was memory CD4+ T cells from PBMCs. Regarding subset: CD45RA-negative fraction. Receptors originate from a man aged 18-30 years in good health. Some clones in this sample may be carry-over from other donors' samples.

The gene calls are TRBV27 and TRBJ2-1; TRBD1 matches at 7 bases. The CDR3 is made up of 13 amino acids. Germline CDR1 is MNHEY and CDR2 is SMNVEV (reference sequence). Trimming at V came to 4 bases and at J to 9 bases, leaving 6 bases not matched to a gene. The CDR3: CASSSSQGTEQFF. Here the CDR3 DNA reads TGTGCCAGCAGTTCCTCACAGGGGACTGAGCAGTTCTTC.

This chain joins TRBV7-3 and TRBJ2-3; D perhaps matches TRBD2 (6 bases). This CDR3 region has 17 residues. The germline CDR1 and CDR2 sequences are SGHTA and FQGTGA. V was shortened by 1 base and J by 5 bases, with 19 bases between the two germline ends. CDR3 protein: CASSLRRARDVGDTQYF. CDR3 bases: TGTGCCAGCAGCTTAAGGAGGGCCAGGGACGTCGGAGATACGCAGTATTTT.

This clone has more than one count but fewer than ten. Distinct nucleotide sequences in the sample also encode this CDR3. The V gene is TRBV29-1, the J gene TRBJ1-1; perhaps TRBD1 as D (5 bases). Trimming shortened V by 5 bases and J by 4 bases, and 5 bases separated the two germline ends. The V gene's germline CDR1 is SQVTM and CDR2 ANQGSEA. This CDR3 spans 10 amino acids. The CDR3 protein is CSVRGTEAFF. As DNA, the CDR3 is TGCAGCGTTAGGGGCACTGAAGCTTTCTTT.

This clone was observed a handful of times. The CDR3, as DNA: TGTGCCAGCAGCTTCGGACAGACGAACACTGAAGCTTTCTTT. Its protein product is CASSFGQTNTEAFF. This chain uses TRBV7-3 with TRBJ1-1; perhaps TRBD1 as D (6 bases). Trimming took off 3 bases at V and 1 base at J, with 9 bases between the two ends. Germline CDR1 reads SGHTA; CDR2 reads FQGTGA. This CDR3 has 14 amino acids.

The rearrangement links TRBV6-5 to TRBJ1-5, with TRBD1 matching over 7 bases. CDR1 is MNHEY and CDR2 is SVGAGI in the germline V gene. V was clipped by 11 bases and J by 7 bases; unmatched bases: 14. This CDR3 is 14 amino acids long. CDR3 region: CASHPGGGGQPQHF. As DNA, the CDR3 is TGTGCCTCTCACCCAGGAGGGGGCGGGCAGCCCCAGCATTTT.

This clone was counted only a few times. The rearrangement uses TRBV28 and TRBJ2-2; 7 bases agree with TRBD2. The CDR3 runs 17 residues. J lost 4 bases, V lost 7 bases, and 15 bases had no gene match. Germline V gene data show CDR1 as MDHEN and CDR2 as SYDVKM. The chain's CDR3 is CASTASRAGVITGELFF. The CDR3, as DNA: TGTGCCAGCACCGCTTCAAGGGCGGGAGTCATCACCGGGGAGCTGTTTTTT. The variable domain in full, with the rest retrieved from reference TRBV28 and TRBJ2-2, is DVKVTQSSRYLVKRTGEKVFLECVQDMDHENMFWYRQDPGLGLRLIYFSYDVKMKEKGDIPEGYSVSREKKERFSLILESASTNQTSMYLCASTASRAGVITGELFFGEGSRLTVL.

This clone has only one observation. This sequence joins TRBV27 and TRBJ1-1; 7 nucleotides agree with TRBD1. There are 14 residues in the CDR3. CDR1 MNHEY and CDR2 SMNVEV come from the germline V gene (reference sequence). Unmatched junction bases numbered 4, after V lost 5 bases and J lost 1 base. The CDR3 loop is CASSARTGNTEAFF. The CDR3 coding sequence is TGTGCCAGCAGTGCCCGGACAGGGAACACTGAAGCTTTCTTT.

The V gene is TRBV19, the J gene TRBJ1-4; D may be TRBD1 (5 bases). The CDR3 sequence is 17 residues long. With 5 bases removed from V and 0 bases from J, the gap between germline ends came to 16 bases. CDR1 and CDR2 (germline): LNHDA, SQIVND (reference sequence). The CDR3 protein is CASSYSRQRSTNEKLFF. DNA for the CDR3: TGTGCCAGTAGTTACTCGCGACAGAGATCAACTAATGAAAAACTGTTTTTT.

This rearrangement joins TRBV7-9 to TRBJ2-7; 8 bases map to TRBD1. V lost 5 bases and J lost 6; bases outside the gene matches: 9. This CDR3 has 14 amino acids. Germline CDR1 SEHNR, CDR2 FQNEAQ (reference sequence). The CDR3 bases are TGTGCCAGCAGCCGTGGACAGGGAAGTCTCGAGCAGTACTTC. Protein sequence: CASSRGQGSLEQYF.

The chain recombines TRBV5-4 with TRBJ2-5; D possibly corresponds to TRBD1 (5 bases). CDR3 size: 15 residues. The V and J ends lost 2 bases and 7 bases respectively, with 18 bases between them. Germline-derived CDR1 and CDR2 are SGHNT and YYREEE (reference sequence). The CDR3 sequence is CASSLDGAHAATQYF. The CDR3, as DNA: TGTGCCAGCAGCTTAGATGGGGCCCACGCAGCGACCCAGTACTTC.

The CDR3 protein is CASSYGQGSYGYTF. CDR3 nucleotides: TGTGCCAGCAGCTACGGACAGGGGAGCTATGGCTACACCTTC. The chain is built from TRBV6-1 and TRBJ1-2; 9 nucleotides line up with TRBD1. The CDR3 consists of 14 residues. Germline V CDR1 and CDR2: MNHNS, SASEGT. Trimming removed 6 bases from V and 4 bases from J; junction bases left unmatched: 6.

The chain combines TRBV5-5 with TRBJ2-2; D unclear. Germline loops: CDR1 SGHKS, CDR2 YYEKEE (reference sequence). The length of the CDR3 is 15 residues. Trimming left V 0 bases short and J 5 bases short, with 11 bases between. Written as DNA, the CDR3 is TGTGCCAGCAGCTTGGCGCCAGAACTTACCGGGGAGCTGTTTTTT. Its translation is CASSLAPELTGELFF.

This clone was detected ten times or more. Other DNA sequences of this sample code for an identical CDR3. V and J are TRBV18 and TRBJ1-5; TRBD1 might be the D (5 bases). The CDR3 sequence is 13 residues long. Between the trimmed V and J ends, which lost 6 bases and 5 bases, there was a span of 11 bases. Per germline, CDR1 KGHSH and CDR2 LQKENI. This CDR3 is CASSRSGDQPQHF. The CDR3 nucleotides read TGTGCCAGCTCTCGTTCGGGGGATCAGCCCCAGCATTTT.

The chain is built from TRBV5-6 and TRBJ1-1, with D perhaps TRBD1 (5 bases). Trimming removed 6 bases from V and 6 bases from J, with 18 bases in between. The CDR3 has 14 residues. Germline assignment: CDR1 SGHDT and CDR2 YYEEEE. Here the CDR3 reads CASTLWAGEPEAFF. CDR3 bases: TGTGCCAGCACCCTTTGGGCGGGGGAGCCTGAAGCTTTCTTT.

The chain is built from TRBV29-1 and TRBJ1-1; 12 bases map to TRBD1. V lost 4 bases and J lost 4; bases outside the gene matches: 13. The CDR3 covers 17 residues. From germline, CDR1 is SQVTM and CDR2 ANQGSEA. As DNA, the CDR3 is TGCAGCGTTGCGAACGGGACAGGGGGCGCGGGGTTCACTGAAGCTTTCTTT. Translating it yields CSVANGTGGAGFTEAFF.